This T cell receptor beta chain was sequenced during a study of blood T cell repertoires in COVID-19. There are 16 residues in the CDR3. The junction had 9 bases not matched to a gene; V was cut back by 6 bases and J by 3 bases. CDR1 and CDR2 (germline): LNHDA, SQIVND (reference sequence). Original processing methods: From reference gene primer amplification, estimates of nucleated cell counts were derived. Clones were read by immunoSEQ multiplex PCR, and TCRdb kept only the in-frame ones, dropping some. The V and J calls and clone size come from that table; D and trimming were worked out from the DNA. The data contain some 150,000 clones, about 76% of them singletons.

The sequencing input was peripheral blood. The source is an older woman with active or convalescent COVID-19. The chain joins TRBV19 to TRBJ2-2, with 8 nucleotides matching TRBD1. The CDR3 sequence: CASSATRQGYTGELFF. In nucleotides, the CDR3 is TGTGCCAGTAGCGCAACCCGACAGGGGTACACCGGGGAGCTGTTTTTT. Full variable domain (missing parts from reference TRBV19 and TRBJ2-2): DGGITQSPKYLFRKEGQNVTLSCEQNLNHDAMYWYRQDPGQGLRLIYYSQIVNDFQKGDIAEGYSVSREKKESFPLTVTSAQKNPTAFYLCASSATRQGYTGELFFGEGSRLTVL.